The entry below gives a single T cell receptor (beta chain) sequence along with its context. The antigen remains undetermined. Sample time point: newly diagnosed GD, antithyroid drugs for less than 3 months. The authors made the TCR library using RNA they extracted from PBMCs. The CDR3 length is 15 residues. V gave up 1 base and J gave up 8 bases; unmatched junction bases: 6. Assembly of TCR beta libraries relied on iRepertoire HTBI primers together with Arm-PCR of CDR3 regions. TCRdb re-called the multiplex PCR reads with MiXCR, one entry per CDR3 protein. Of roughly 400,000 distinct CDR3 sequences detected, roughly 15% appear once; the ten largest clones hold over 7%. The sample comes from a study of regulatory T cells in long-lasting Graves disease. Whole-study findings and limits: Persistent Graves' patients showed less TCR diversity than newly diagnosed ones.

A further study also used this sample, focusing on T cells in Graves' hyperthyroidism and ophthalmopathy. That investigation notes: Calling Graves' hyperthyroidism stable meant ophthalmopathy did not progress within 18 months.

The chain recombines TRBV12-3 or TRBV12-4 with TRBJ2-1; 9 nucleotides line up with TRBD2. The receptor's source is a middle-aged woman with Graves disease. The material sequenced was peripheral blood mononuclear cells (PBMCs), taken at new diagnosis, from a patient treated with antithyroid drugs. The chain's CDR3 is CASSLGGLASDEQFF. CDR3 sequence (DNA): TGTGCCAGCAGTTTAGGGGGACTAGCATCTGATGAGCAGTTCTTC.